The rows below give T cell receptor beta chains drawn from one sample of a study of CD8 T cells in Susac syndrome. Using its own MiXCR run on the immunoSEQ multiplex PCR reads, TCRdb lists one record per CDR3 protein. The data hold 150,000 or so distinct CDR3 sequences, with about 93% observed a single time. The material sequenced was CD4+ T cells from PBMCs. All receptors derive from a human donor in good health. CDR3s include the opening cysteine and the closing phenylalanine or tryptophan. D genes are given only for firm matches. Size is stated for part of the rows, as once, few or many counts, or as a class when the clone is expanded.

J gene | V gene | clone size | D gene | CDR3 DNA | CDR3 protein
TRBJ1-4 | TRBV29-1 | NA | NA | TGCAGCGTTGGCGTACTGAATGAAAAACTGTTTTTT | CSVGVLNEKLFF
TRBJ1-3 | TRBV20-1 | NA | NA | TGCAGTGCTAGTGGGACCGCTGGAAACACCATATATTTT | CSASGTAGNTIYF
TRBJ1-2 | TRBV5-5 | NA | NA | TGTGCCAGCAGCTTGAGCTTTGGGGGGTACTATGGCTACACCTTC | CASSLSFGGYYGYTF
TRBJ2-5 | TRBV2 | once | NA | TGTGCCAGCAGTCCGGACTTACAAGAGACCCAGTACTTC | CASSPDLQETQYF
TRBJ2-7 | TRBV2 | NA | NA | TGTGCCAGCAGGTCCGGGACCGTAAGCTACGAGCAGTACTTC | CASRSGTVSYEQYF
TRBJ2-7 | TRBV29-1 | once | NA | TGCAGCGGGGCCTTCACCATCTTGGACGAGCAGTACTTC | CSGAFTILDEQYF
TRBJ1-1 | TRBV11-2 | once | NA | TGTGCCAGCAGGTACTTGGGGAGAACTGAAGCTTTCTTT | CASRYLGRTEAFF
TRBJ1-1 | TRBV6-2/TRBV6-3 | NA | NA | TGTGCCAGCGTACGCGGGGGCCCCCCTGAAGTTTTCTTT | CASVRGGPPEVFF
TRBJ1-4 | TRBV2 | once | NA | TGTGCCAGCAGCCTCCTCATGGAACTGTTTTTT | CASSLLMELFF
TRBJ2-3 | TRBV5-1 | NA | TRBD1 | TGCGCCAGCAGCCACGGACAGGGGGCCGCAGATACGCAGTATTTT | CASSHGQGAADTQYF
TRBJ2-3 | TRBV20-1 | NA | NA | TGCAGTGCTAGCTACAGGGTCCCCGATACGCAGTATTTT | CSASYRVPDTQYF
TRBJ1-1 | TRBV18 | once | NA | TGTGCCAGCTCACACGGGACGGTGAACACTGAAGCTTTCTTT | CASSHGTVNTEAFF
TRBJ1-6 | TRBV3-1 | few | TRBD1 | TGTGCCAGCAGCCAAGGACAGGGGAATTCACCCCTCCACTTT | CASSQGQGNSPLHF
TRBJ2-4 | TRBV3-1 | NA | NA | TGTGCCAGCAGCCAAGCTCCACTAGCCAAAAACATTCAGTACTTC | CASSQAPLAKNIQYF
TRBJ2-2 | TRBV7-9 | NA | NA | TGTGCCAGCAGCCCAAAGGACAGAGACACCGGGGAGCTGTTTTTT | CASSPKDRDTGELFF
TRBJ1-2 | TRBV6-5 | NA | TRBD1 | TGTGCCAGCAGTTTCTCCGGGACAGGGTTCTATGGCTACACCTTC | CASSFSGTGFYGYTF
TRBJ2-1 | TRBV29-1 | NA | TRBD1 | TGCAGCGTTGCGGACAGGGGGCTAAATGAGCAGTTCTTC | CSVADRGLNEQFF
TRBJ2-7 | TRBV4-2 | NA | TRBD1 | TGTGCCAGCAGCCAAGAAGGGGGCCGGGACGAGCAGTACTTC | CASSQEGGRDEQYF
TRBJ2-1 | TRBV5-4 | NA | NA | TGTGCCAGCAGCTTGGCCATTAGCGAGTACAATGAGCAGTTCTTC | CASSLAISEYNEQFF
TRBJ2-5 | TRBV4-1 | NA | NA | TGCGCCAGCAGCCAAGATCTAGCAGTGGAGACCCAGTACTTC | CASSQDLAVETQYF
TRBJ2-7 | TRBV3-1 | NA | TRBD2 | TGTGCCAGCAGCCCAGGGACTAGCGGGCCCCGAAGCGAGCAGTACTTC | CASSPGTSGPRSEQYF
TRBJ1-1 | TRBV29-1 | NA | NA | TGCAGCGGCATGAACACTGAAGCTTTCTTT | CSGMNTEAFF
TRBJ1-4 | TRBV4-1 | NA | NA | TGCGCCAGCAGCCTGGGAGGGGGGATTTCAAGGGAAAAACTGTTTTTT | CASSLGGGISREKLFF
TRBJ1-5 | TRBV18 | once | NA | TGTGCCAGCTCACCTCGAGGGGCAGGGGTAGGCCAGCCCCAGCATTTT | CASSPRGAGVGQPQHF
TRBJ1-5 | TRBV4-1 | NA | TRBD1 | TGCGCCAGCAGCCAAGGACAGGGTCCGAAAAACAATCAGCCCCAGCATTTT | CASSQGQGPKNNQPQHF
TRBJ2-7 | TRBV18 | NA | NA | TGTGCCAGCTCACCCGACACAACCTACGAGCAGTACTTC | CASSPDTTYEQYF
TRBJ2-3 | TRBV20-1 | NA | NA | TGCAGTGCTAGAGATAGTAGTAGCCAAGATACGCAGTATTTT | CSARDSSSQDTQYF
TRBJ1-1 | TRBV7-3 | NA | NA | TGTGCCAGCAGCCTAGGGGACTTGAACACTGAAGCTTTCTTT | CASSLGDLNTEAFF
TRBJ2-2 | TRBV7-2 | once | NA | TGTGCCAGCAGCGTCCGTGTAGCTAACACCGGGGAGCTGTTTTTT | CASSVRVANTGELFF
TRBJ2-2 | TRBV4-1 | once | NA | TGCGCCAGCAGCCAAGAAGGACAGAGCACCGGGGAGCTGTTTTTT | CASSQEGQSTGELFF
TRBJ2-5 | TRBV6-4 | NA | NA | TGTGCCAGCAGTGGGACGCCGCGGGGGACCCAGTACTTC | CASSGTPRGTQYF
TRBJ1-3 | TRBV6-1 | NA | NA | TGTGCCAGCAGCCCCGAGGAGGGGTGGAACACCATATATTTT | CASSPEEGWNTIYF
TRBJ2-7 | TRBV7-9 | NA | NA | TGTGCCAGCAGCCCAAACGCAGTCTCCTACGAGCAGTACTTC | CASSPNAVSYEQYF
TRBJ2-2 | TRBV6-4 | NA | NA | TGTGCCAGCACCGGGGGCCAGGCGCGAGGCACCGGGGAGCTGTTTTTT | CASTGGQARGTGELFF
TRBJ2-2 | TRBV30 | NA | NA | TGTGCCTGGAGTACACGGAACACCGGGGAGCTGTTTTTT | CAWSTRNTGELFF
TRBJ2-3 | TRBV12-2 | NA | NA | TGTGCAAGTCGCTCAAGCGGGGGAGATACGCAGTATTTT | CASRSSGGDTQYF
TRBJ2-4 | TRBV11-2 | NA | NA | TGTGCCAGCGCCCAGGGTTTAGCCAAAAACATTCAGTACTTC | CASAQGLAKNIQYF
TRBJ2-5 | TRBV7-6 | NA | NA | TGTGCCAGCAGCTTAGTTTTAGAGACCCAGTACTTC | CASSLVLETQYF
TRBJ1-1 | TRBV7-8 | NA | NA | TGTGCCAGCAGCTCGCAGGCGAGGGCTGAAGCTTTCTTT | CASSSQARAEAFF
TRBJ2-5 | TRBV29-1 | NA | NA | TGCAGCGGACGATTGGGAGGAGAGACCCAGTACTTC | CSGRLGGETQYF
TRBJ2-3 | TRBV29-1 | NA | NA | TGCAGCGTTGAGGGGGGGACCAGGACAGATGCGCAGTATTTT | CSVEGGTRTDAQYF
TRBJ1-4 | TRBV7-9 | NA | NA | TGTGCCAGCAGCCCACGGCGGGGGCAAAAACTGTTTTTT | CASSPRRGQKLFF
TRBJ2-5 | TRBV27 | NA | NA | TGTGCCAGCAGTTTCGGTAATCAAGAGACCCAGTACTTC | CASSFGNQETQYF
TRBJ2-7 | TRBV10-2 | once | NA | TGCGCCAGCAGGACTACACCGTTTGGAGGCGAGCAGTACTTC | CASRTTPFGGEQYF
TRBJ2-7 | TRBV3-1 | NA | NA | TGTGCCAGCAGCCAAGTTGAGGGGAACGAGCAGTACTTC | CASSQVEGNEQYF
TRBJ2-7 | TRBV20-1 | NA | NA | TGCAGTGCTAGAGATCAATACAGGTCCTACGAGCAGTACTTC | CSARDQYRSYEQYF